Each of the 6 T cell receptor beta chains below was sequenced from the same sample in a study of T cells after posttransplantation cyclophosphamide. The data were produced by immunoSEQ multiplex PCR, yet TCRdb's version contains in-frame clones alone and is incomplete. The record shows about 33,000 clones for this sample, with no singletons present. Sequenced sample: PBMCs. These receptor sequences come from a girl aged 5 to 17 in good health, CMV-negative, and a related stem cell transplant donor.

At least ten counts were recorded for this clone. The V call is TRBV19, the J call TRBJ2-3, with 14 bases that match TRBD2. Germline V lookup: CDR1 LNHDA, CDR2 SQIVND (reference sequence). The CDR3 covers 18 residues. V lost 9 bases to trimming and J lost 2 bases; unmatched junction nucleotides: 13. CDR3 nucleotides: TGTGCCAGCTCCCTTCTTGGACTAGCGGGAGGCTTCACAGATACGCAGTATTTT. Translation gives CASSLLGLAGGFTDTQYF.

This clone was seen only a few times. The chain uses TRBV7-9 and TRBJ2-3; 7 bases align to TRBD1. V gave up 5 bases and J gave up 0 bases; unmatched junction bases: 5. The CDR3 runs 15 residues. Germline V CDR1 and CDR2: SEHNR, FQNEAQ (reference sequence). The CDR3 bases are TGTGCCAGCAGCCAACAGGGGCCAAGCACAGATACGCAGTATTTT. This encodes CASSQQGPSTDTQYF.

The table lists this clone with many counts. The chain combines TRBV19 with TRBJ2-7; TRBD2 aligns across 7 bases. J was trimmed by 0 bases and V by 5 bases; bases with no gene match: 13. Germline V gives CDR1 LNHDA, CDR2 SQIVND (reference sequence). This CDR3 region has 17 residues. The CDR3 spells CASSPRERDIFSYEQYF. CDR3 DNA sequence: TGTGCCAGTAGTCCCCGGGAGCGGGATATATTCTCCTACGAGCAGTACTTC.

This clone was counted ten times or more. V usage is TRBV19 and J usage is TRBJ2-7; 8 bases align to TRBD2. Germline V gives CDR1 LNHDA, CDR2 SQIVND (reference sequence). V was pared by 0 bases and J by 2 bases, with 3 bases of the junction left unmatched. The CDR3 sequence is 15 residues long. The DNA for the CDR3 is TGTGCCAGTAGTATAGAAGCGGGGGAGACCTACGAGCAGTACTTC. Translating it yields CASSIEAGETYEQYF. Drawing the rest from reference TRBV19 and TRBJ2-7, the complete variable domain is DGGITQSPKYLFRKEGQNVTLSCEQNLNHDAMYWYRQDPGQGLRLIYYSQIVNDFQKGDIAEGYSVSREKKESFPLTVTSAQKNPTAFYLCASSIEAGETYEQYFGPGTRLTVT.

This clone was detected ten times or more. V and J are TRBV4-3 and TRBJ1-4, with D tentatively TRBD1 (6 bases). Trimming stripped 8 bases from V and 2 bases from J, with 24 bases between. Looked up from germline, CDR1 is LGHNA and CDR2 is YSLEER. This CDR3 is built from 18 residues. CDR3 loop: CASPSSPGATATNEKLFF. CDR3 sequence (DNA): TGCGCCAGCCCATCGTCCCCAGGGGCCACGGCCACTAATGAAAAACTGTTTTTT.

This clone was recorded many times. CDR3 in DNA: TGTGCCAGCAGCCCCGGGACAGGGGGCGAATCTAATGAAAAACTGTTTTTT. It encodes CASSPGTGGESNEKLFF. The chain joins TRBV5-4 to TRBJ1-4, with 12 positions matching TRBD1. Trimming cost V 4 bases and J 3 bases; bases outside gene matches: 7. The CDR3 spans 17 residues. Germline-derived CDR1 and CDR2 are SGHNT and YYREEE (reference sequence).